The rows below give T cell receptor beta chains drawn from one sample of a study of blood T cell repertoires in COVID-19. This table comes from immunoSEQ multiplex PCR, and its TCRdb copy is limited to in-frame clones, with some not included. The table records some 150,000 clones, around 81% of them present only once. Sequenced: peripheral blood. The receptors stem from a human donor with acute or convalescent COVID-19. The donor label of this sample is uncertain. The CDR3 runs from the conserved cysteine through the conserved F or W. A D gene is named only where the DNA matches it firmly. Size tells how often a clone was seen (once, few, many) or the class of an expanded clone, and some rows leave it out.

d_call: .
clone_size: once
j_call: TRBJ2-7
v_call: TRBV19
cdr3_nt: TGTGCCAGTAGTAGAACCGAGCGACAGTCCTACGAGCAGTACTTC
cdr3_aa: CASSRTERQSYEQYF

d_call: .
clone_size: .
j_call: TRBJ1-1
v_call: TRBV5-1
cdr3_nt: TGCGCCAGCAGCCCCGGACAGAACACTGAAGCTTTCTTT
cdr3_aa: CASSPGQNTEAFF

d_call: TRBD1
clone_size: few
j_call: TRBJ2-1
v_call: TRBV13
cdr3_nt: TGTGCCAGCAGCTTATGGGGTCGAGGACAGGGCGGGCATGAGCAGTTCTTC
cdr3_aa: CASSLWGRGQGGHEQFF

d_call: .
clone_size: .
j_call: TRBJ1-2
v_call: TRBV6-5
cdr3_nt: TGTGCCAGCAGTTACTCCGACAGGCTTGGAGTGGATGGCTACACCTTC
cdr3_aa: CASSYSDRLGVDGYTF

d_call: TRBD1
clone_size: few
j_call: TRBJ1-1
v_call: TRBV29-1
cdr3_nt: TGCAGCGTTACCAGACAGGGGGAAGCTTTCTTT
cdr3_aa: CSVTRQGEAFF

d_call: TRBD1
clone_size: .
j_call: TRBJ1-2
v_call: TRBV27
cdr3_nt: TGTGCCAGCAGTTTATCGGAGGGGGCGGACTATGGCTACACCTTC
cdr3_aa: CASSLSEGADYGYTF

d_call: .
clone_size: once
j_call: TRBJ2-4
v_call: TRBV14
cdr3_nt: TGTGCCAGCAGCCAAGCAGGGACACTAGCCAAAAACATTCAGTACTTC
cdr3_aa: CASSQAGTLAKNIQYF

d_call: .
clone_size: .
j_call: TRBJ2-6
v_call: TRBV30
cdr3_nt: TGTGCCGGGAACAGGAGACTGATTACCTCTGGGGCCAACGTCCTGACTTTC
cdr3_aa: CAGNRRLITSGANVLTF

d_call: .
clone_size: .
j_call: TRBJ1-5
v_call: TRBV19
cdr3_nt: TGTGCCAGTAGTATAGTCGTGTTTAGCAATCAGCCCCAGCATTTT
cdr3_aa: CASSIVVFSNQPQHF

d_call: TRBD1
clone_size: .
j_call: TRBJ2-2
v_call: TRBV27
cdr3_nt: TGTGCCAGCAGGGCGGGGACAGGGATGGGCACCGGGGAGCTGTTTTTT
cdr3_aa: CASRAGTGMGTGELFF

d_call: TRBD1
clone_size: .
j_call: TRBJ1-5
v_call: TRBV19
cdr3_nt: TGTGCCAGTAGTAAAGGGGACAGGGCCAGAGGTCAGCCCCAGCATTTT
cdr3_aa: CASSKGDRARGQPQHF

d_call: .
clone_size: .
j_call: TRBJ1-5
v_call: TRBV5-6
cdr3_nt: TGTGCCAGCAGCTTGGCCCACACCCCCATTGAGCCCCAGCATTTT
cdr3_aa: CASSLAHTPIEPQHF

d_call: .
clone_size: .
j_call: TRBJ2-7
v_call: TRBV2
cdr3_nt: TGTGCCAGCAGTGATTACAGGGACTCCTACGAGCAGTACTTC
cdr3_aa: CASSDYRDSYEQYF

d_call: .
clone_size: .
j_call: TRBJ2-2
v_call: TRBV24-1
cdr3_nt: TGTGCCACCAGTGAAGCGGTAGCTGGGGCCGGGGAGCTGTTTTTT
cdr3_aa: CATSEAVAGAGELFF

d_call: .
clone_size: once
j_call: TRBJ2-1
v_call: TRBV24-1
cdr3_nt: TGTGCCACCAGTGATCATAGACTAGTCTCCTCAAATGAGCAGTTCTTC
cdr3_aa: CATSDHRLVSSNEQFF

d_call: TRBD1
clone_size: few
j_call: TRBJ1-2
v_call: TRBV30
cdr3_nt: TGTGCCTGGACCACCCTGGCAGGGGGCCACTATGGCTACACCTTC
cdr3_aa: CAWTTLAGGHYGYTF

d_call: .
clone_size: .
j_call: TRBJ1-4
v_call: TRBV19
cdr3_nt: TGTGCCAGTAGTTATAGAGGTGAAAAACTGTTTTTT
cdr3_aa: CASSYRGEKLFF

d_call: TRBD1
clone_size: .
j_call: TRBJ2-3
v_call: TRBV24-1
cdr3_nt: TGTGCCACCAGCGCCCCCGGAGGGACAGGGGGCCCAGATACGCAGTATTTT
cdr3_aa: CATSAPGGTGGPDTQYF

d_call: TRBD1
clone_size: .
j_call: TRBJ1-2
v_call: TRBV5-1
cdr3_nt: TGCGCCAGCAGCCTAAAGACAGGGGGCCTCGCCTATGGCTACACCTTC
cdr3_aa: CASSLKTGGLAYGYTF

d_call: .
clone_size: .
j_call: TRBJ1-1
v_call: TRBV27
cdr3_nt: TGTGCCAGCAGCAACGGAGGCCTCTTGGGCACTGAAGCTTTCTTT
cdr3_aa: CASSNGGLLGTEAFF

d_call: TRBD1
clone_size: .
j_call: TRBJ2-2
v_call: TRBV3-1/TRBV3-2
cdr3_nt: TGTGCCAGCAGCCGAACAGGGGGTACGAACACCGGGGAGCTGTTTTTT
cdr3_aa: CASSRTGGTNTGELFF

d_call: .
clone_size: .
j_call: TRBJ1-6
v_call: TRBV3-1/TRBV3-2
cdr3_nt: TGTGCCAGCAGCCAACAGGGTATCGGGAATTCACCCCTCCACTTT
cdr3_aa: CASSQQGIGNSPLHF

d_call: .
clone_size: .
j_call: TRBJ1-6
v_call: TRBV4-2
cdr3_nt: TGTGCCAGCAGATATCTGATGAAGACAGAGAATTCACCCCTCCACTTT
cdr3_aa: CASRYLMKTENSPLHF

d_call: TRBD2
clone_size: .
j_call: TRBJ2-7
v_call: TRBV30
cdr3_nt: TGTGCCTGGAGTGCACTCGGGGGGGGCTCCTACGAGCAGTACTTC
cdr3_aa: CAWSALGGGSYEQYF

d_call: .
clone_size: .
j_call: TRBJ1-1
v_call: TRBV12-3/TRBV12-4
cdr3_nt: TGTGCCAGCAGTTTGGGCCTGATAACTGAAGCTTTCTTT
cdr3_aa: CASSLGLITEAFF

d_call: TRBD1
clone_size: .
j_call: TRBJ1-1
v_call: TRBV6-4
cdr3_nt: TGTGCCAGCAGTGCCACAGGGGGCAGTACTGAAGCTTTCTTT
cdr3_aa: CASSATGGSTEAFF

d_call: .
clone_size: .
j_call: TRBJ2-1
v_call: TRBV11-2
cdr3_nt: TGTGCCAGCAGCTTAGGGTCCACTTACAATGAGCAGTTCTTC
cdr3_aa: CASSLGSTYNEQFF

d_call: .
clone_size: .
j_call: TRBJ1-5
v_call: TRBV30
cdr3_nt: TGTGCCTGGAGTGTACGGGGAATTCAGCCCCAGCATTTT
cdr3_aa: CAWSVRGIQPQHF

d_call: .
clone_size: .
j_call: TRBJ1-2
v_call: TRBV12-3/TRBV12-4
cdr3_nt: TGTGCCAGTTCCGGGACAATCTATGGCTACACCTTC
cdr3_aa: CASSGTIYGYTF

d_call: .
clone_size: .
j_call: TRBJ2-7
v_call: TRBV2
cdr3_nt: TGTGCCAGCAGTGTTCCGGAGATTGGGTACGAGCAGTACTTC
cdr3_aa: CASSVPEIGYEQYF

d_call: .
clone_size: .
j_call: TRBJ1-5
v_call: TRBV29-1
cdr3_nt: TGCAGCGTTGTTACAAATAGCAATCAGCCCCAGCATTTT
cdr3_aa: CSVVTNSNQPQHF

d_call: TRBD1
clone_size: once
j_call: TRBJ2-2
v_call: TRBV9
cdr3_nt: TGTGCCAGCAGCCTAAGACAGGGGCCCGGGGAGCTGTTTTTT
cdr3_aa: CASSLRQGPGELFF

d_call: .
clone_size: .
j_call: TRBJ1-4
v_call: TRBV13
cdr3_nt: TGTGCCAGCAGCTTAGGGGGACTCAGTGTTAATGAAAAACTGTTTTTT
cdr3_aa: CASSLGGLSVNEKLFF

d_call: TRBD1
clone_size: .
j_call: TRBJ1-5
v_call: TRBV6-5
cdr3_nt: TGTGCCAGCACTCCGGACAGGGGCCAGCCCCAGCATTTT
cdr3_aa: CASTPDRGQPQHF

d_call: TRBD1
clone_size: .
j_call: TRBJ1-6
v_call: TRBV7-3
cdr3_nt: TGTGCCAGCAGCTTCCAGGCAGGGGGGTATTCACCCCTCCACTTT
cdr3_aa: CASSFQAGGYSPLHF

d_call: .
clone_size: .
j_call: TRBJ1-1
v_call: TRBV5-1
cdr3_nt: TGCGCCAGCAAGGAGCCGGCGAACACTGAAGCTTTCTTT
cdr3_aa: CASKEPANTEAFF

d_call: TRBD1
clone_size: .
j_call: TRBJ1-1
v_call: TRBV10-3
cdr3_nt: TGTGCCATCAGGGGGACCGGGACAGAGAGATTGAACACTGAAGCTTTCTTT
cdr3_aa: CAIRGTGTERLNTEAFF

d_call: TRBD1
clone_size: .
j_call: TRBJ1-1
v_call: TRBV7-9
cdr3_nt: TGTGCCAGCAGCTTGCAACAGGGGAGGAACACTGAAGCTTTCTTT
cdr3_aa: CASSLQQGRNTEAFF

d_call: .
clone_size: .
j_call: TRBJ2-2
v_call: TRBV7-9
cdr3_nt: TGTGCCAGCAGCTCAACACCCGGGGAGCTGTTTTTT
cdr3_aa: CASSSTPGELFF

d_call: TRBD1
clone_size: .
j_call: TRBJ1-6
v_call: TRBV9
cdr3_nt: TGTGCCAGCAGCCCCCGGACAGGGAGTTCACCCCTCCACTTT
cdr3_aa: CASSPRTGSSPLHF

d_call: .
clone_size: .
j_call: TRBJ1-4
v_call: TRBV5-1
cdr3_nt: TGCGCCAGCAGCCCCTTAGTCGGGATTGGAGAAAAACTGTTTTTT
cdr3_aa: CASSPLVGIGEKLFF

d_call: .
clone_size: .
j_call: TRBJ1-2
v_call: TRBV11-2
cdr3_nt: TGTGCCAGCCAGCCTCGCTGGCAGGGGCGGGGGTTTTCCAATGGCTACACCTTC
cdr3_aa: CASQPRWQGRGFSNGYTF

d_call: .
clone_size: .
j_call: TRBJ2-7
v_call: TRBV5-1
cdr3_nt: TGCGCCAGCAGCTTGGAGGGGACTTCCTACGAGCAGTACTTC
cdr3_aa: CASSLEGTSYEQYF

d_call: TRBD1
clone_size: .
j_call: TRBJ2-2
v_call: TRBV18
cdr3_nt: TGTGCCAGCTCACCACGGGAACAGGGGTCCGGGGAGCTGTTTTTT
cdr3_aa: CASSPREQGSGELFF

d_call: .
clone_size: many
j_call: TRBJ1-3
v_call: TRBV7-9
cdr3_nt: TGTGCCAGCAGCTTAGGACAGGCTGGAAACACCATATATTTT
cdr3_aa: CASSLGQAGNTIYF

d_call: TRBD2
clone_size: .
j_call: TRBJ2-2
v_call: TRBV5-5
cdr3_nt: TGTGCCAGCAGCTTAGAGCCTAGCGGGGGCCCCAGGACCGGGGAGCTGTTTTTT
cdr3_aa: CASSLEPSGGPRTGELFF

d_call: .
clone_size: few
j_call: TRBJ1-2
v_call: TRBV30
cdr3_nt: TGTGCCTGGAGTGTACGGGGGACCTATGGCTACACCTTC
cdr3_aa: CAWSVRGTYGYTF

d_call: .
clone_size: .
j_call: TRBJ1-3
v_call: TRBV4-1
cdr3_nt: TGCGCCAGCAGCCAAGGGGTGGAGAACTTTTCTGGAAACACCATATATTTT
cdr3_aa: CASSQGVENFSGNTIYF

d_call: .
clone_size: .
j_call: TRBJ1-3
v_call: TRBV7-8
cdr3_nt: TGTGCCAGCAGACCTGAAAGTACCGGGGCCATATATTTT
cdr3_aa: CASRPESTGAIYF

d_call: .
clone_size: .
j_call: TRBJ2-1
v_call: TRBV3-1/TRBV3-2
cdr3_nt: TGTGCCAGCAGCCAAGACTCGGAGAGTCTCTACAATGAGCAGTTCTTC
cdr3_aa: CASSQDSESLYNEQFF

d_call: .
clone_size: .
j_call: TRBJ1-2
v_call: TRBV11-3
cdr3_nt: TGTGCCAGCAGCTCCCTGGGGAAAAGACGAAAGAGGGTTGGCTACACCTTC
cdr3_aa: CASSSLGKRRKRVGYTF

d_call: .
clone_size: .
j_call: TRBJ2-7
v_call: TRBV18
cdr3_nt: TGTGCCAGCTCACCACCCCCCGGGACCTACGAGCAGTACTTC
cdr3_aa: CASSPPPGTYEQYF

d_call: TRBD1
clone_size: .
j_call: TRBJ1-3
v_call: TRBV7-8
cdr3_nt: TGTGCCAGCAGCTCTAGGACAGGGGGGTTGGGAAACACCATATATTTT
cdr3_aa: CASSSRTGGLGNTIYF

d_call: TRBD1
clone_size: few
j_call: TRBJ2-7
v_call: TRBV3-1/TRBV3-2
cdr3_nt: TGTGCCAGCAGCCAAGATTTAGTGGGACAGGCCCCCTACGAGCAGTACTTC
cdr3_aa: CASSQDLVGQAPYEQYF

d_call: .
clone_size: .
j_call: TRBJ2-1
v_call: TRBV10-3
cdr3_nt: TGTGCCATCAGTCGGCGGGAAGGGGAAGGTGAGCAGTTCTTC
cdr3_aa: CAISRREGEGEQFF

d_call: .
clone_size: .
j_call: TRBJ1-1
v_call: TRBV7-8
cdr3_nt: TGTGCCAGCAGCTTCTCCACGACAAGGCCGAACACTGAAGCTTTCTTT
cdr3_aa: CASSFSTTRPNTEAFF

d_call: TRBD1
clone_size: few
j_call: TRBJ1-5
v_call: TRBV5-6
cdr3_nt: TGTGCCAGCAGCACAGGGGGCTATCAGCCCCAGCATTTT
cdr3_aa: CASSTGGYQPQHF